This TCR beta chain was profiled in a study of cytomegalovirus exposure and HLA in healthy donors. With 60 Vbeta and 13 Jbeta primers, the PCR was carried out. Produced via immunoSEQ multiplex PCR; TCRdb's table is partial and in-frame only. Among around 70,000 clones listed, under 80% were seen once. CDR1 SGHAT and CDR2 FQNNGV come from the germline V gene. Deletions cut 5 bases from V and 3 bases from J, with 5 bases between. This CDR3 comprises 13 residues. This receptor was identified in a man aged 55-75 years in good health and CMV-seropositive. This chain connects TRBV11-2 to TRBJ1-6, with unresolved D. Specimen: PBMCs. CDR3 sequence reads: CASSRDYNSPLHF. Written as DNA, the CDR3 is TGTGCCAGCAGCCGGGACTATAATTCACCCCTCCACTTT.